This T cell receptor (beta chain) was found in a study of control samples from healthy donors and cancer patients. Sequenced by immunoSEQ multiplex PCR; TCRdb stores in-frame clones only, minus some. The sample includes about 180,000 clones, 85% to 95% seen only once; the top ten take around 1.3%. Trimming removed 3 bases from V and 2 bases from J, with 3 bases in between. This CDR3 region has 12 residues. Germline CDR1 reads SGHNT; CDR2 reads YENEEA. Sequencing input: blood. The V and J genes are TRBV11-3 and TRBJ2-3; D gene ambiguous. This TCR came from a woman aged 18-29 years in good health. DNA of the CDR3: TGTGCCAGCAGCTTCGTCACAGATACGCAGTATTTT. This translates into CASSFVTDTQYF.